This TCR beta chain came from a study of blood T cell repertoires in COVID-19. For the study at large: Both acute and convalescent COVID-19 samples were obtained from the United States, Italy and Spain.

Trimming left V 1 base short and J 9 bases short, with 7 bases between. The CDR3 covers 12 residues. Germline-derived CDR1 and CDR2 are SEHNR and FQNEAQ (reference sequence). In the original workflow: Reference gene primer amplification yielded estimated nucleated cell counts. TCRdb's copy holds only in-frame clones and misses some; the assay was immunoSEQ multiplex PCR. That table gives V, J and clone size, and the DNA gave D and trimming. Counted here are about 190,000 clones, around 89% occurring once; the ten biggest clones make up 0.55% to 0.8%. Sequenced sample: peripheral blood. This sequence joins TRBV7-9 and TRBJ2-1; a weak D match, TRBD2 (5 bases). This receptor was identified in a man aged 45-65 years with acute or convalescent COVID-19. The CDR3 region has the DNA TGTGCCAGCAGCTTAGTCCGGGGTGAGCAGTTCTTC. Translation gives CASSLVRGEQFF. The full variable domain, with the rest looked up from reference TRBV7-9 and TRBJ2-1, is DTGVSQNPRHKITKRGQNVTFRCDPISEHNRLYWYRQTLGQGPEFLTYFQNEAQLEKSRLLSDRFSAERPKGSFSTLEIQRTEQGDSAMYLCASSLVRGEQFFGPGTRLTVL.